The T cell receptor beta chain described here comes from a study of blood T cells in healthy people across ages. For this clonotype: Its antigen is not identified.

The germline V and J ends were trimmed by 2 bases and 4 bases, with 11 bases remaining between them. Germline V gives CDR1 MGHRA, CDR2 YSYEKL. The CDR3 spans 14 residues. Study-wide results and caveats: Naive CD4+ cells and diversity were both higher in long-lived donors than in aged donors. The study could not conclusively compare naive and antigen-experienced cells, given its unsorted PBMCs.

Through a sample-barcoded 5' primer and a J-beta primer mix, a second PCR was run for roughly 6 to 12 cycles. TCRdb re-analysed the 5' RACE reads in MiXCR, keeping a single row per CDR3 protein. The sample lists 600,000 to 900,000 distinct CDR3 sequences, approximately 24% seen once, with 2.5% to 3.5% in the top ten. This sample was also put to use in a study of T cells of mothers and their children. That paper states: Sample barcodes plus 2-4 random nucleotides came from the M1S primer.

V gene TRBV4-1 combines with J gene TRBJ1-2; no clear D. This TCR was sampled from a boy aged 5-17 years in good health. Sequenced: blood. Here the CDR3 DNA reads TGCGCCAGCAGCCAATTGGGCACCTCCTATGGCTACACCTTC. Its translation: CASSQLGTSYGYTF.